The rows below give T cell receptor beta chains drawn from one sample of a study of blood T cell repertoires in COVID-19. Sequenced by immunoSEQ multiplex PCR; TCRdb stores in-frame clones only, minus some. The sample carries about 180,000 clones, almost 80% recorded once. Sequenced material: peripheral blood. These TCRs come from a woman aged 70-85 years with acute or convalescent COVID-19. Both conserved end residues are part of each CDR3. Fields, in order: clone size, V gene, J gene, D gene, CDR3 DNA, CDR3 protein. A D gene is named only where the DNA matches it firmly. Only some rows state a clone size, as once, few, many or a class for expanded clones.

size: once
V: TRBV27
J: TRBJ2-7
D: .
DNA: TGTGCCAGCAGGGGGGGGGCTAGTTACGAGCAGTACTTC
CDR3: CASRGGASYEQYF

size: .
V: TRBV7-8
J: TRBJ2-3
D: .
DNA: TGTGCCAGCAGCTTAGCGATGGGCTACACAGATACGCAGTATTTT
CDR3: CASSLAMGYTDTQYF

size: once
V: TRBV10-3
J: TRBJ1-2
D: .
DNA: TGTGCCATCGAGGCAGGGTCAGCCAACTATGGCTACACCTTC
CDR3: CAIEAGSANYGYTF

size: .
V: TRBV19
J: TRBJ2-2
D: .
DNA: TGTGCCAGTAGCGGCAGCGTGTCGGCAGCCGGGGAGCTGTTTTTT
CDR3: CASSGSVSAAGELFF

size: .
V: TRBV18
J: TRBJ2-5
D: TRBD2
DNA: TGTGCCAGCTCAACTCCTAGCGGGAGATCTGTGGAGACCCAGTACTTC
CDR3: CASSTPSGRSVETQYF

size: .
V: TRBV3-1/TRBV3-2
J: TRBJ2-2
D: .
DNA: TGTGCCAGCAGCCTCAGGGGAGCCCGCGCCGGGGAGCTGTTTTTT
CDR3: CASSLRGARAGELFF

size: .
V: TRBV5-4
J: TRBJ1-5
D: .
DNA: TGTGCCAGCAGCAGATCAGGGGAAGGCAATCAGCCCCAGCATTTT
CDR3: CASSRSGEGNQPQHF

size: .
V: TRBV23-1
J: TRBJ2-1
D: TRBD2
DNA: TGCGCCAGCAGTCGGGGACAGCAAGCCGGGACTAGCGGGAGGTACAATGAGCAGTTCTTC
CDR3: CASSRGQQAGTSGRYNEQFF

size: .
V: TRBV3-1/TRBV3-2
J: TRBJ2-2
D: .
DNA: TGTGCCAGCAGCCAAGTAGCATACGGGGAGCTGTTTTTT
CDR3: CASSQVAYGELFF

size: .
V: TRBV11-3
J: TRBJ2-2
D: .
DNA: TGTGCCAGCAGCTTAGGGGAGGTTGGCGGGGAGCTGTTTTTT
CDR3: CASSLGEVGGELFF

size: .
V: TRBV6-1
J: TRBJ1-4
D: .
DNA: TGTGCCAGCAGTGAATTGTCGTCTAATGAAAAACTGTTTTTT
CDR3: CASSELSSNEKLFF

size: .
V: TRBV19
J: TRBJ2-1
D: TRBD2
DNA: TGTGCCAGTAGTGCTAGCGGGACTGGGAATGAGCAGTTCTTC
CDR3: CASSASGTGNEQFF

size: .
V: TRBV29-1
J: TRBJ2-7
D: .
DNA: TGCAGCGTTGGCGACACCGACTACGAGCAGTACTTC
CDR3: CSVGDTDYEQYF

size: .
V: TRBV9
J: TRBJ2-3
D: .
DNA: TGTGCCAGCGGGAACCTGCGGGGCGGCACAGATACGCAGTATTTT
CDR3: CASGNLRGGTDTQYF

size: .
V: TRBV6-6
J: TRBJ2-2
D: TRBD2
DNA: TGTGCCAGCAGTCGCACCACCAGCGGGAGGAACACCGGGGAGCTGTTTTTT
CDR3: CASSRTTSGRNTGELFF

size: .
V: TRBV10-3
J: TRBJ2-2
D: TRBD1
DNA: TGTGCCATCAGTCGGGACAGGGGACGCACCGGGGAGCTGTTTTTT
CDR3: CAISRDRGRTGELFF

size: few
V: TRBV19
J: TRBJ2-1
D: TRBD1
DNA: TGTGCCAGTAGTACGGGACAGGGATTGGAGCAGTTCTTC
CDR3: CASSTGQGLEQFF

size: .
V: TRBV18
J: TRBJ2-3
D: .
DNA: TGTGCCAGCTCATCTCCCCGTTCAGATACGCAGTATTTT
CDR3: CASSSPRSDTQYF

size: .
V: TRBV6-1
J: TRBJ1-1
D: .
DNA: TGTGCCAGCAGTGAATTACAGGGACTGAACACTGAAGCTTTCTTT
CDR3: CASSELQGLNTEAFF

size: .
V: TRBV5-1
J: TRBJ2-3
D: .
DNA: TGCGCCAGCAGCTTGGGTAGGGGGGATACGCAGTATTTT
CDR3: CASSLGRGDTQYF

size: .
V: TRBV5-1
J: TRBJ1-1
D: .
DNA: TGCGCCAGCAGCCCCTGGAGTAGACAGACGAACACTGAAGCTTTCTTT
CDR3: CASSPWSRQTNTEAFF

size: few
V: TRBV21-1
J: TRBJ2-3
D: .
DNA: TGTGCCAGCAGCAAAGTTGGTGCGGGAGGATGTCCTCAGAAAAGAACTGGGACAGATACGCAGTATTTT
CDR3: CASSKVGAGGCPQKRTGTDTQYF